The rows below give T cell receptor beta chains drawn from one sample of a study of lymphopenia after photon versus proton radiotherapy. TCRdb's table, derived via immunoSEQ multiplex PCR, lists solely in-frame clones and lacks some. This table has around 63,000 clones, about nine tenths appearing once. Sequenced here: peripheral blood, sampled from a patient treated with proton-based radiotherapy. Receptor source: a man older than 75 with esophageal cancer. Each CDR3 is given with its conserved first and last residue. Fields, in order: V gene, D gene, J gene, clone size, CDR3 DNA, CDR3 protein. D genes are given only for firm matches. Clone sizes are given selectively: once, few, many, or a class where the clone is expanded.

TRBV30	.	TRBJ1-6	.	TGTGCCTGGAGTGCTCGGGTCCGGGAGGTACCCCTCCACTTT	CAWSARVREVPLHF
TRBV29-1	TRBD2	TRBJ2-1	.	TGCAGCGTTGGGGTATGGGGGGGCAATGAGCAGTTCTTC	CSVGVWGGNEQFF
TRBV6-1	.	TRBJ1-3	.	TGTGCCAGCAGTGAAGCGTGGACATCGGGAAACACCATATATTTT	CASSEAWTSGNTIYF
TRBV16	TRBD1	TRBJ2-2	.	TGTGCCAGCAGCCAATCGGGACAGGGTCACACCGGGGAGCTGTTTTTT	CASSQSGQGHTGELFF
TRBV6-5	.	TRBJ1-1	.	TGTGCCAGCAGTTACTTGAATGGTGAAGCTTTCTTT	CASSYLNGEAFF
TRBV11-2	.	TRBJ2-7	.	TGTGCCAGCACCCTCACCCGGTTTGCCGGCGAGCAGTACTTC	CASTLTRFAGEQYF
TRBV29-1	.	TRBJ2-2	.	TGCAGCGTTGCGGACACCGGGGAGCTGTTTTTT	CSVADTGELFF
TRBV10-3	.	TRBJ1-2	.	TGTGCCATCAGTGAGTCTCAGGCCGAGTTCTCTGGCTACACCTTC	CAISESQAEFSGYTF
TRBV7-6	.	TRBJ1-1	.	TGTGCCAGCAGCGGACGCGGGGGGCGCGTGAACACTGAAGCTTTCTTT	CASSGRGGRVNTEAFF
TRBV2	.	TRBJ2-1	.	TGTGCCAGCAGTGAGTGGAGCTCCTACAATGAGCAGTTCTTC	CASSEWSSYNEQFF
TRBV6-5	.	TRBJ1-2	.	TGTGCCAGCAGGCGGCTAAGGGAGCTCTATGGCTACACCTTC	CASRRLRELYGYTF
TRBV5-1	TRBD1	TRBJ2-7	.	TGCGCCAGCAGCCTAGGACAGGGGCCCTACGAGCAGTACTTC	CASSLGQGPYEQYF
TRBV7-7	.	TRBJ1-2	.	TGTGCCAGCAGCTCAACAGGCGCACCCTATGGCTACACCTTC	CASSSTGAPYGYTF
TRBV7-9	.	TRBJ1-4	.	TGTGCCAGCAGCTTATCAGGCCCCATTGAAAAACTGTTTTTT	CASSLSGPIEKLFF
TRBV5-6	.	TRBJ1-5	.	TGTGCCAGCAGCGAAGGGGGCAATCAGCCCCAGCATTTT	CASSEGGNQPQHF
TRBV28	TRBD1	TRBJ1-5	.	TGTGCCAGCAGTCCCCCCACGGACAGGGCGTTTAACCAGCCCCAGCATTTT	CASSPPTDRAFNQPQHF
TRBV4-1	.	TRBJ1-4	.	TGCGCCAGCAGCCAGTCCTTGGCAGGAGGATTAGAAAAACTGTTTTTT	CASSQSLAGGLEKLFF
TRBV27	.	TRBJ1-1	.	TGTGCCAGCAGTTTATCGTTTGGGCAGGGGAACACTGAAGCTTTCTTT	CASSLSFGQGNTEAFF
TRBV7-2	.	TRBJ2-1	.	TGTGCCAGCAGCCTGCCCCAGAAGAGGGGGGAGCAGTTCTTC	CASSLPQKRGEQFF
TRBV5-4	TRBD2	TRBJ2-3	once	TGTGCCAGCAGTCTGCCCCTAGCGGGAGAAAGGGGTACGCAGTATTTT	CASSLPLAGERGTQYF
TRBV5-3	.	TRBJ2-1	.	TGTGCCAGAAGCTTGGCGGGAGTTCCCAATGAGCAGTTCTTC	CARSLAGVPNEQFF
TRBV10-3	TRBD1	TRBJ2-7	once	TGTGCCATCAGTGATTCGCCGGGACAGCTTCTCTCCTACGAGCAGTACTTC	CAISDSPGQLLSYEQYF
TRBV9	.	TRBJ2-2	.	TGTGCCAGCACTAGGGGGACTCTGGGGGAGCTGTTTTTT	CASTRGTLGELFF
TRBV5-1	TRBD2	TRBJ2-2	.	TGCGCCAGCAGCTTGGATCCGGGAGGACCCACCGGGGAGCTGTTTTTT	CASSLDPGGPTGELFF
TRBV19	TRBD1	TRBJ1-2	.	TGTGCCAGTAGTATTGGACAGGGGGGAGGCTACACCTTC	CASSIGQGGGYTF
TRBV5-1	.	TRBJ2-6	.	TGCGCCAGCAGCTTGAGAACAGGGTCTGGGGCCAACGTCCTGACTTTC	CASSLRTGSGANVLTF
TRBV5-4	TRBD1	TRBJ2-5	.	TGTGCCAGCAGCCCGGCCGTGGGACAGGGCCAAGAGACCCAGTACTTC	CASSPAVGQGQETQYF
TRBV6-1	.	TRBJ2-2	.	TGTGCCAGCAGTGAAGGGAAGGGCGCGAACACCGGGGAGCTGTTTTTT	CASSEGKGANTGELFF
TRBV7-2	TRBD2	TRBJ2-7	once	TGTGCCAGCAGCTTAGTAGAGGGACTAGCGGGAGGCCAGCAGTACTTC	CASSLVEGLAGGQQYF
TRBV6-4	.	TRBJ1-2	.	TGTGCCAGCAGTGACCTGCCTGGGGATGGCTACACCTTC	CASSDLPGDGYTF
TRBV9	.	TRBJ1-1	.	TGTGCCAGCAGCCTTTACGAGGGCCAGAACACTGAAGCTTTCTTT	CASSLYEGQNTEAFF
TRBV19	.	TRBJ2-7	.	TGTGCCAGTAGTATCGGGGGGCGGGGCTACGAGCAGTACTTC	CASSIGGRGYEQYF
TRBV5-1	TRBD1	TRBJ2-3	.	TGCGCCAGCAGCCTAGGGACAGGGGAGACAGATACGCAGTATTTT	CASSLGTGETDTQYF
TRBV12-5	.	TRBJ2-1	.	TGTGCCTCCCGGTTCTCCTACAATGAGCAGTTCTTC	CASRFSYNEQFF
TRBV18	TRBD1	TRBJ2-7	few	TGTGCCAGCTCACCGAGGACCGGGACAGGGGCCAACGAGCAGTACTTC	CASSPRTGTGANEQYF
TRBV5-1	TRBD1	TRBJ2-6	.	TGCGCCAGCAGCTACGCCGGGACAGGGGGCTCTGGGGCCAACGTCCTGACTTTC	CASSYAGTGGSGANVLTF
TRBV7-9	.	TRBJ2-7	.	TGTGCCAGCAGCTTAGACGGGGCAGCCTACGAGCAGTACTTC	CASSLDGAAYEQYF
TRBV11-2	.	TRBJ1-3	.	TGTGCCAGCAGCTTATCATCTGGTTGGGGTCCCTCTGGAAACACCATATATTTT	CASSLSSGWGPSGNTIYF
TRBV5-4	.	TRBJ1-3	.	TGTGCCAGCAGCCTACAGAACCAGGCCTCCTCTGGAAACACCATATATTTT	CASSLQNQASSGNTIYF
TRBV18	.	TRBJ1-1	.	TGTGCCAGCTCGGAGGCAGGGTCTGACACTGAAGCTTTCTTT	CASSEAGSDTEAFF
TRBV7-2	TRBD1	TRBJ2-1	.	TGTGCCAGCAGCACCTCCACAGGGGGCGTCTCCTACAATGAGCAGTTCTTC	CASSTSTGGVSYNEQFF
TRBV19	.	TRBJ2-6	.	TGTGCCAGTAGTATCAGGAGACAGGTCTCTGGGGCCAACGTCCTGACTTTC	CASSIRRQVSGANVLTF
TRBV4-1	.	TRBJ1-1	.	TGCGCCAGCAGCCAAGGTCCTCTCGGGACTGAAGCTTTCTTT	CASSQGPLGTEAFF
TRBV30	.	TRBJ1-4	.	TGTGCCTGGAGTGTAGCGTTCAGGGTTAATGAAAAACTGTTTTTT	CAWSVAFRVNEKLFF
TRBV5-1	.	TRBJ1-3	.	TGCGCCAGCAGCCCTACGACATCCCGCTCTGGAAACACCATATATTTT	CASSPTTSRSGNTIYF
TRBV5-4	.	TRBJ1-4	.	TGTGCCAGCAGCTTGTATCCGCAAGAAAAACTGTTTTTT	CASSLYPQEKLFF
TRBV29-1	.	TRBJ1-1	.	TGCAGCGTTGTAGCTTTACTGAACACTGAAGCTTTCTTT	CSVVALLNTEAFF
TRBV5-1	.	TRBJ2-3	.	TGCGCCAGCAGCTTTGACTACGTAAGCACAGATACGCAGTATTTT	CASSFDYVSTDTQYF
TRBV9	TRBD1	TRBJ2-2	.	TGTGCCAGCAGCGTAGCCGGGGTGGGACAGGGATCCGGGGAGCTGTTTTTT	CASSVAGVGQGSGELFF
TRBV9	TRBD2	TRBJ2-1	.	TGTGCCAGCAGCGTAGACCTCGCGGGGGGGCAATCGGGTCAGAATGAGCAGTTCTTC	CASSVDLAGGQSGQNEQFF